Listed below are T cell receptor beta chains from one sample, sequenced in a study of T cell responses to AZD1222 COVID-19 vaccine. Here immunoSEQ multiplex PCR was the method, and the copy in TCRdb shows in-frame clones only, minus some. The sample includes approximately 140,000 clones, about 90% seen only once; the top ten take just over 5.5%. The material was peripheral blood, obtained on day 0 of AZD1222 vaccination. These receptors all come from an adult in good health. Each CDR3 is given with its conserved first and last residue. Each record gives: V gene, J gene, clone size, D gene, CDR3 DNA, CDR3 protein. D genes are given only for firm matches. Clone sizes are given selectively: once, few, many, or a class where the clone is expanded.

>TRBV19|TRBJ1-2|.|.
TGTGCCAGTAGTATAGGTGCGGAATATGGCTACACCTTC
CASSIGAEYGYTF
>TRBV7-6|TRBJ1-4|.|.
TGTGCCAGCAGCTCCTACAGGGCTAAAAATGAAAAACTGTTTTTT
CASSSYRAKNEKLFF
>TRBV15|TRBJ2-7|.|TRBD1
TGTGCCACGATCTCCGGGGACAGGTACGGCGGGGCGGTTAGCGAGCAGTACTTC
CATISGDRYGGAVSEQYF
>TRBV4-1|TRBJ1-1|.|TRBD1
TGCGCCAGCAGCCCAGGGACAGCAAGGAACACTGAAGCTTTCTTT
CASSPGTARNTEAFF
>TRBV6-2/TRBV6-3|TRBJ1-5|.|.
TGTGCCAGCAGTTACGAACGATCTACGGGGGGGGGCAGCAATCAGCCCCAGCATTTT
CASSYERSTGGGSNQPQHF
>TRBV18|TRBJ1-2|once|.
TGTGCCAGCTCACCTACAGGGATACATGGCTACACCTTC
CASSPTGIHGYTF
>TRBV5-6|TRBJ2-1|.|.
TGTGCCAGCAGCTTGGACTACAATGAGCAGTTCTTC
CASSLDYNEQFF
>TRBV3-1/TRBV3-2|TRBJ1-5|.|TRBD1
TGTGCCAGCAGCGGCGGGACAGGGAGCAATCAGCCCCAGCATTTT
CASSGGTGSNQPQHF
>TRBV19|TRBJ1-1|.|.
TGTGCCAGTAGTATAAGGTTTGGGGATCCCGGGAACACTGAAGCTTTCTTT
CASSIRFGDPGNTEAFF
>TRBV7-9|TRBJ2-7|.|TRBD1
TGTGCCAGCAGCTTATCCGGGGCGACAGGGTTGAGAAACGAGCAGTACTTC
CASSLSGATGLRNEQYF
>TRBV7-6|TRBJ1-4|.|.
TGTGCCAGCAGCTTAGCGCCTACAACAACTAATGAAAAACTGTTTTTT
CASSLAPTTTNEKLFF
>TRBV3-1/TRBV3-2|TRBJ1-2|.|.
TGTGCCAGCAGCGTTCAGGGAAGAGACTATGGCTACACCTTC
CASSVQGRDYGYTF
>TRBV5-6|TRBJ1-5|.|.
TGTGCCAGCAGCTTGTGGAGGGGGTGGTATCAGCCCCAGCATTTT
CASSLWRGWYQPQHF
>TRBV11-3|TRBJ2-7|.|.
TGTGCCAGCAGCTTAACACTAAAGGACGAGCAGTACTTC
CASSLTLKDEQYF
>TRBV5-3|TRBJ2-3|.|TRBD2
TGTGCCAGAAGCCCCCATGGCACTAGCGGGAGGGATACGCAGTATTTT
CARSPHGTSGRDTQYF
>TRBV2|TRBJ1-5|.|TRBD1
TGTGCCAGCACCCAAGGGACAGGGGATAATCAGCCCCAGCATTTT
CASTQGTGDNQPQHF
>TRBV10-3|TRBJ2-7|.|.
TGTGCCATCAGTGGGGCCTTGAGATCGCGCACCTACGAGCAGTACTTC
CAISGALRSRTYEQYF
>TRBV4-3|TRBJ2-1|.|.
TGCGCCAGCAGTCTTAAGGAAGGGGGCAATGAGCAGTTCTTC
CASSLKEGGNEQFF
>TRBV5-4|TRBJ2-7|.|.
TGTGCCAGCAGCCAAGACCCCTTTACCTACGAGCAGTACTTC
CASSQDPFTYEQYF
>TRBV5-6|TRBJ1-1|.|TRBD1
TGTGCCAGCAGCTCGGGACAGGCGAACACTGAAGCTTTCTTT
CASSSGQANTEAFF
>TRBV5-4|TRBJ1-2|.|TRBD1
TGTGCCAGCAGCTTGCAACAGGGGATCAACTATGGCTACACCTTC
CASSLQQGINYGYTF
>TRBV15|TRBJ2-1|.|TRBD1
TGTGCCACCAGCAGAGTGGGGGGACAGGGGGACAATGAGCAGTTCTTC
CATSRVGGQGDNEQFF
>TRBV30|TRBJ1-2|.|TRBD1
TGTGCCTGGAGTAAAGGGACAGGGGGACACTATGGCTACACCTTC
CAWSKGTGGHYGYTF
>TRBV9|TRBJ1-5|.|.
TGTGCCACCCCAGGGGCACTTAATAATCAGCCCCAGCATTTT
CATPGALNNQPQHF
>TRBV5-1|TRBJ2-7|.|.
TGCGCCAGCAGCCCTTACAGGGACCGTGCCTACGAGCAGTACTTC
CASSPYRDRAYEQYF
>TRBV19|TRBJ2-3|.|.
TGTGCCAGTAGAACCCTGGACAGTGAGACAGATACGCAGTATTTT
CASRTLDSETDTQYF
>TRBV7-3|TRBJ1-1|.|.
TGTGCCAGCAGCCCGGGAGGGGGATTCGCTGAAGCTTTCTTT
CASSPGGGFAEAFF
>TRBV15|TRBJ1-1|.|.
TGTGCCACCAGCAGAATAAACACTGAAGCTTTCTTT
CATSRINTEAFF
>TRBV7-3|TRBJ1-6|.|TRBD1
TGTGCCAGCAGCACCGGACAGGGACCGAATTCACCCCTCCACTTT
CASSTGQGPNSPLHF
>TRBV5-8|TRBJ1-4|.|TRBD1
TGTGCCAGCAGCAAAACAGGGGCTAATGAAAAACTGTTTTTT
CASSKTGANEKLFF
>TRBV6-2/TRBV6-3|TRBJ2-1|.|.
TGTGCCAGCAGTCCGGAGGCCCGAACTAGTGGGCTCCACAATGAGCAGTTCTTC
CASSPEARTSGLHNEQFF
>TRBV2|TRBJ1-3|.|.
TGTGCCAGCAGTGTTAGACCCTCTGGAAACACCATATATTTT
CASSVRPSGNTIYF
>TRBV7-7|TRBJ2-2|.|.
TGTGCTAGCAGCCCAGGGGTCGGCGGGAACACCGGGGAGCTGTTTTTT
CASSPGVGGNTGELFF
>TRBV19|TRBJ2-1|.|.
TGTGCCAGTAGCCAAGGAACGGGTGAGCAGTTCTTC
CASSQGTGEQFF
>TRBV7-2|TRBJ1-4|.|.
TGTGCCAGCAGCTTATTGGTCCGTAATGAAAAACTGTTTTTT
CASSLLVRNEKLFF
>TRBV30|TRBJ1-4|.|.
TGTGCCTGGAGTGGAAAACAGGGAGGGGGGAAACTGTTTTTT
CAWSGKQGGGKLFF
>TRBV12-1|TRBJ2-1|.|.
TGTGCCAGCAGCCCAGGACTAGCGGTCCCCTCCTACAATGAGCAGTTCTTC
CASSPGLAVPSYNEQFF
>TRBV7-9|TRBJ2-7|.|.
TGTGCCAGCAGTTTAACGGACGGGTTCTACGAGCAGTACTTC
CASSLTDGFYEQYF
>TRBV30|TRBJ1-6|.|.
TGTGCCTGGAGTGGCGCGGAGGGCGGGACCTATAATTCACCCCTCCACTTT
CAWSGAEGGTYNSPLHF
>TRBV7-2|TRBJ2-7|.|.
TGTGCCAGCAGCTTCCGGGATGGGATGACTGGCTCTTACTACGAGCAGTACTTC
CASSFRDGMTGSYYEQYF
>TRBV9|TRBJ2-6|.|.
TGTGCCAGCAGGAAAGGGCACTCTGGGGCCAACGTCCTGACTTTC
CASRKGHSGANVLTF